The 17 T cell receptor beta chains in this list originate from one sample, sequenced in a study of human T cells and chemical hapten exposure. Time point here: pre-sensitization, week 0. Treatment defined: therapeutic diphenylcyclopropenone sensitization with weekly scalp DPC. TCRdb reprocessed the RACE reads via MiXCR and lists one record per CDR3 protein. The data hold a few hundred thousand distinct CDR3 sequences, with 8.6% observed a single time. The sequenced sample was whole blood, obtained in connection with sensitization to the hapten diphenylcyclopropenone (DPC). These TCRs come from a woman in her 40s with alopecia areata. Some clones in this sample may be carry-over from other donors' samples.

This clonotype is a singleton in its sample. The CDR3 region is CATSVSPSVQPQHF. CDR3 DNA: TGTGCCACCAGTGTCTCCCCCTCTGTACAGCCCCAGCATTTT. V is TRBV24-1 and J is TRBJ1-5; D gene unclear. The germline V gene has CDR1 KGHDR and CDR2 SFDVKD. Trimming stripped 5 bases from V and 7 bases from J, with 14 bases between. This CDR3 comprises 14 residues.

Many counts were recorded for this clonotype. V and J are TRBV9 and TRBJ2-3; tentatively, D is TRBD2 (5 bases). The CDR3 runs 17 residues. CDR1 and CDR2 from the germline V gene are SGDLS and YYNGEE. The V and J ends lost 0 bases and 6 bases respectively, with 20 bases between them. The CDR3 protein is CASSVATRVGSGDTQYF. The CDR3 region has the DNA TGTGCCAGCAGCGTAGCTACGCGGGTGGGCTCCGGGGATACGCAGTATTTT.

This sequence joins TRBV4-3 and TRBJ1-4; D possibly corresponds to TRBD1 (6 bases). The CDR3 is made up of 13 amino acids. CDR1 is LGHNA, CDR2 YSLEER, per germline. Trimming cost V 0 bases and J 12 bases, with 11 bases left between them. The CDR3 DNA reads TGCGCCAGCAGCCAAGATGACAGGACTCAACTGTTTTTT. This sequence encodes CASSQDDRTQLFF.

This clonotype was seen more than once but under ten times. The chain carries TRBV5-1 and TRBJ2-3, with D possibly being TRBD2 (5 bases). V gave up 3 bases and J gave up 0 bases, with 14 bases separating them. The CDR3 covers 16 residues. Germline V lookup: CDR1 SGHRS, CDR2 YFSETQ. CDR3 sequence (DNA): TGCGCCAGCAGCTCCGGAGGACGGACTAGCACAGATACGCAGTATTTT. Amino acids: CASSSGGRTSTDTQYF.

The chain uses TRBV10-3 and TRBJ1-1, with D perhaps TRBD1 (5 bases). There are 13 residues in the CDR3. Germline V gives CDR1 ENHRY, CDR2 SYGVKD. The germline V and J ends were trimmed by 6 bases and 2 bases, with 10 bases remaining between them. DNA of the CDR3: TGTGCCATCAGCCGGGGGGAAAACACTGAAGCTTTCTTT. Amino acids: CAISRGENTEAFF.

This clonotype was seen a few times. The chain carries TRBV10-3 and TRBJ2-3; 7 bases are a match to TRBD1. Germline lookup yields CDR1 ENHRY and CDR2 SYGVKD. The ends lost 6 bases at V and 2 bases at J; junction bases unmatched: 8. CDR3 length equals 15 residues. The CDR3: CAIRAGQAYTDTQYF. Here the CDR3 DNA reads TGTGCCATCAGAGCCGGACAGGCTTACACAGATACGCAGTATTTT.

This clonotype was recorded a few times. The V call is TRBV7-2, the J call TRBJ1-2; D is possibly TRBD1 (6 bases). The germline V gene encodes CDR1 SGHTA and CDR2 FQGNSA. V gave up 5 bases and J gave up 8 bases, with 21 bases separating them. This CDR3 is 15 amino acids long. CDR3 protein: CASSPILLQGAGYTF. CDR3 in DNA: TGTGCCAGCAGCCCGATCCTATTACAGGGCGCGGGCTACACCTTC.

This clonotype has ten or more counts. The chain links TRBV29-1 to TRBJ2-3; 7 bases line up with TRBD1. J gave up 5 bases and V 2 bases, and 4 bases lay outside the gene matches. Germline V CDR1 and CDR2: SQVTM, ANQGSEA. CDR3 size: 13 residues. For the CDR3, the DNA is TGCAGCGTTGAAATGACAGGGAGAGATACGCAGTATTTT. It yields the protein CSVEMTGRDTQYF.

This clonotype was seen more than once but under ten times. V is TRBV28 and J is TRBJ1-4; 7 bases map to TRBD1. Per the germline V gene, CDR1 is MDHEN and CDR2 is SYDVKM. V trimming: 4 bases; J trimming: 3 bases; junction bases outside the gene matches: 11. The CDR3 loop spans 17 amino acids. In DNA form, the CDR3 reads TGTGCCAGCAGTTCCTGGCAGGGGGGGAGGGCTAATGAAAAACTGTTTTTT. Encoded protein: CASSSWQGGRANEKLFF.

This clonotype was detected a few times. The rearrangement uses TRBV5-1 and TRBJ2-3; 9 nucleotides match TRBD2. The trim removed 7 bases at V and 6 bases at J, leaving 15 bases unmatched. Germline V gene sequence: CDR1 SGHRS, CDR2 YFSETQ. The CDR3 sequence is 16 residues long. CDR3 nucleotides: TGCGCCAGCGCGGCGGGGGGGCGCCCCTCCTCGGATACGCAGTATTTT. Translating gives CASAAGGRPSSDTQYF.

This clonotype has more than one count but fewer than ten. In DNA form, the CDR3 reads TGTGCCAGCTCGCCGCCCGAATCGGCGGCGAATGAAAAACTGTTTTTT. Translated, it gives CASSPPESAANEKLFF. The J gene is TRBJ1-4, the V gene TRBV18; no reliable D call. The CDR3 is made up of 16 amino acids. The V end lost 6 bases, the J end lost 5 bases, and 19 bases lay between the germline ends. Looked up from germline, CDR1 is KGHSH and CDR2 is LQKENI. Full variable domain (rest looked up from reference TRBV18 and TRBJ1-4): NAGVMQNPRHLVRRRGQEARLRCSPMKGHSHVYWYRQLPEEGLKFMVYLQKENIIDESGMPKERFSAEFPKEGPSILRIQQVVRGDSAAYFCASSPPESAANEKLFFGSGTQLSVL.

In this sample, this clonotype turned up a few times. The genes are TRBV7-2 and TRBJ2-7; TRBD2 agrees at 12 bases. Per germline, CDR1 SGHTA and CDR2 FQGNSA. Germline trimming cut 3 bases from V and 2 bases from J; bases unmatched to any gene: 11. The CDR3 covers 18 residues. CDR3 loop: CASSLAGRTSGIAYEQYF. The CDR3 DNA sequence: TGTGCCAGCAGCTTGGCCGGACGGACTAGCGGGATAGCCTACGAGCAGTACTTC.

This clonotype appeared many times. The chain has TRBV29-1 and TRBJ2-3; 13 bases align to TRBD2. This CDR3 region has 15 residues. The germline gives CDR1 SQVTM, CDR2 ANQGSEA. Trimming removed 4 bases from V and 2 bases from J; junction bases left unmatched: 3. The CDR3 nucleotides are TGCAGCGTTGTGGGGACTAGCGGGGTCACAGATACGCAGTATTTT. It translates to CSVVGTSGVTDTQYF.

This clonotype has only a few counts. CDR3 nucleotides: TGCAGCGTTGAAACGGGAGCCAGCACAGATACGCAGTATTTT. Protein product: CSVETGASTDTQYF. The genes are TRBV29-1 and TRBJ2-3; TRBD2 might be the D (6 bases). The CDR3 sequence is 14 residues long. CDR1 and CDR2 (germline): SQVTM, ANQGSEA. Trimming took off 2 bases at V and 0 bases at J, with 9 bases between the two ends.

The table lists this clonotype with a few counts. V and J are TRBV4-3 and TRBJ2-4, with 10 bases matching TRBD2. The CDR3 extends over 16 amino acids. The germline gives CDR1 LGHNA, CDR2 YSLEER. V trimming: 4 bases; J trimming: 9 bases; junction bases outside the gene matches: 12. CDR3 protein: CASSLSTASGSVIQYF. For the CDR3, the DNA is TGCGCCAGCAGCCTTTCGACCGCTAGCGGGAGTGTCATTCAGTACTTC.

This clonotype was observed a few times. The gene calls are TRBV28 and TRBJ1-1; D unresolved. The CDR3 contains 13 residues. Germline-derived CDR1 and CDR2 are MDHEN and SYDVKM. Trimming took 6 bases from V and 11 from J, leaving 19 bases between them. CDR3 DNA sequence: TGTGCCAGCAGGAGCGGGTCGGGCATTGCGGCTTTCTTT. As protein: CASRSGSGIAAFF.

This chain joins TRBV19 and TRBJ2-3; D remains ambiguous. The CDR3 runs to 15 residues. Deletions cut 9 bases from V and 5 bases from J, with 21 bases between. Per the germline V gene, CDR1 is LNHDA and CDR2 is SQIVND (reference sequence). In DNA, the CDR3 is TGTGCCAGCACGTCTGACCTGATGACGGGAGATACGCAGTATTTT. Protein sequence: CASTSDLMTGDTQYF.